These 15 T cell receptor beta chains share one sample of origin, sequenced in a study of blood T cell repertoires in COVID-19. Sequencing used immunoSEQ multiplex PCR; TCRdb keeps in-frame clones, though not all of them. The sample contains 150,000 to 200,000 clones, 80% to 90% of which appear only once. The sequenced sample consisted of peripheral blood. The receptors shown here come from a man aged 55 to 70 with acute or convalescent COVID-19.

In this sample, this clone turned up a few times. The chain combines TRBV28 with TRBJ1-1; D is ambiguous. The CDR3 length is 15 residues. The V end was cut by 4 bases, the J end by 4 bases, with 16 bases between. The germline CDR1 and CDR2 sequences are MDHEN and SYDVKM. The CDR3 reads CASSSTYAMSTEAFF. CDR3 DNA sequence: TGTGCCAGCAGTTCGACTTATGCCATGAGCACTGAAGCTTTCTTT. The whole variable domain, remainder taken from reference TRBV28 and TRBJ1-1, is DVKVTQSSRYLVKRTGEKVFLECVQDMDHENMFWYRQDPGLGLRLIYFSYDVKMKEKGDIPEGYSVSREKKERFSLILESASTNQTSMYLCASSSTYAMSTEAFFGQGTRLTVV.

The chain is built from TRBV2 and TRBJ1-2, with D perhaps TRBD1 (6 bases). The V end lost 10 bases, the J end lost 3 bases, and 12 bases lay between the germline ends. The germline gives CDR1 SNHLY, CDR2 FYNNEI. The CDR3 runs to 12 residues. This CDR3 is CATGDVYYGYTF. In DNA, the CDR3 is TGTGCCACAGGGGACGTGTACTATGGCTACACCTTC.

Here the CDR3 reads CASSLDGGRITGELFF. The CDR3, as DNA: TGTGCCAGCAGCTTAGATGGGGGCCGTATAACCGGGGAGCTGTTTTTT. The rearrangement joins TRBV11-2 to TRBJ2-2; a weak D match, TRBD1 (6 bases). CDR3 length: 16 amino acids. Trimming took off 0 bases at V and 5 bases at J, with 13 bases between the two ends. Germline loops: CDR1 SGHAT, CDR2 FQNNGV.

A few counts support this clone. In nucleotides, the CDR3 is TGTGCCAGCAGTGACTGGCGGGGATACCCTGAAGCTTTCTTT. Translated: CASSDWRGYPEAFF. The chain couples TRBV6-4 to TRBJ1-1; D is ambiguous. This CDR3 region has 14 residues. Deletions cut 1 base from V and 6 bases from J, with 12 bases between. Per germline, CDR1 MRHNA and CDR2 SNTAGT.

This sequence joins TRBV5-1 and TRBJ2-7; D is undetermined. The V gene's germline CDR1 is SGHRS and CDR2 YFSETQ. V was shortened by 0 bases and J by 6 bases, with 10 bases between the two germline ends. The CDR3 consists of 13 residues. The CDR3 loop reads CASSLASGPEQYF. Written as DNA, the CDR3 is TGCGCCAGCAGCTTGGCTTCGGGTCCCGAGCAGTACTTC.

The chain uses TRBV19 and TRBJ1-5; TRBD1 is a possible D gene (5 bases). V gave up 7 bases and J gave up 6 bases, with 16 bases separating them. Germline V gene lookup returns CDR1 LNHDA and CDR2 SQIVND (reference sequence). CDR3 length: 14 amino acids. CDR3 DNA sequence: TGTGCCAGTACCCCGGGGGAATGGGGTCAGCCCCAGCATTTT. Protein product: CASTPGEWGQPQHF.

CDR3 coding DNA: TGTGCCAGCAGCGGAGGACAGCTGAACACCGGGGAGCTGTTTTTT. Protein: CASSGGQLNTGELFF. The V call is TRBV9, the J call TRBJ2-2; a weak D match, TRBD1 (6 bases). This CDR3 contains 15 residues. V lost 3 bases, J lost 1 base, and 10 bases lay in between. Germline V gene data show CDR1 as SGDLS and CDR2 as YYNGEE.

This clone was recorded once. CDR3 nucleotides: TGTGCCAGCAGCTACATGGACAGGGGTTATGAAAAACTGTTTTTT. Its protein product is CASSYMDRGYEKLFF. The rearrangement joins TRBV5-8 to TRBJ1-4; TRBD1 matches at 9 bases. The CDR3 runs to 15 residues. Germline lookup yields CDR1 SGHTS and CDR2 YDEGEE. Losses at the gene ends were 3 bases for V and 6 bases for J; bases not matched to a gene: 6.

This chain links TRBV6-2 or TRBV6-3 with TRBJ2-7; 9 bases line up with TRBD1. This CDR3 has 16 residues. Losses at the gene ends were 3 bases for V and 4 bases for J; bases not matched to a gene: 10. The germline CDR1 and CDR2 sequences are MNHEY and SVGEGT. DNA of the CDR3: TGTGCCAGCAGTTATATACCGGGACAGGGCAGGTACGAGCAGTACTTC. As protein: CASSYIPGQGRYEQYF.

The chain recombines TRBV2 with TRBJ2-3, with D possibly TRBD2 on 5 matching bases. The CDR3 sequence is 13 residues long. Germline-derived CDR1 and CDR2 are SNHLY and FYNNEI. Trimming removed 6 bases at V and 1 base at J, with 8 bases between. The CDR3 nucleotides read TGTGCCAGCAGAGCGGCCCGCACAGATACGCAGTATTTT. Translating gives CASRAARTDTQYF.

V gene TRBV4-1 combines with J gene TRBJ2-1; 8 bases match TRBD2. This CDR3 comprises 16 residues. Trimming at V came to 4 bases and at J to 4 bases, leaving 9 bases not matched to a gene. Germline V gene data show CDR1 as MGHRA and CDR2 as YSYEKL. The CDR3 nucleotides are TGCGCCAGCAGCCTAGTCGGAGTAGCGGGGTACAATGAGCAGTTCTTC. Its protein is CASSLVGVAGYNEQFF.

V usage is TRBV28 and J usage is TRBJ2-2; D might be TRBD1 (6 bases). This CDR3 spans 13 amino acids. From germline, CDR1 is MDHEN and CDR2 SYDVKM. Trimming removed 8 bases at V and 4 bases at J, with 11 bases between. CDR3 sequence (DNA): TGTGCCAGCCTGGGGGCTCCCACCGGGGAGCTGTTTTTT. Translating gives CASLGAPTGELFF.

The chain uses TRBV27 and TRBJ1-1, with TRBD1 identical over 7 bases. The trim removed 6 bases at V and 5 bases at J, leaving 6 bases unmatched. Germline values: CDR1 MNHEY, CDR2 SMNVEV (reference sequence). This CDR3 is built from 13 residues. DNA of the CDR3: TGTGCCAGCAGCCTAGGGACAGCGACTGAAGCTTTCTTT. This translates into CASSLGTATEAFF.

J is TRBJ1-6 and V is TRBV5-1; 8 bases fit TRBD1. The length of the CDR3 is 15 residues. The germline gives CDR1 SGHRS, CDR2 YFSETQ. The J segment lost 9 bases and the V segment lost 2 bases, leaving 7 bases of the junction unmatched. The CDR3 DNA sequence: TGCGCCAGCAGCTTACGACAGGGGACGGGTTCACCCCTCCACTTT. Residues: CASSLRQGTGSPLHF.

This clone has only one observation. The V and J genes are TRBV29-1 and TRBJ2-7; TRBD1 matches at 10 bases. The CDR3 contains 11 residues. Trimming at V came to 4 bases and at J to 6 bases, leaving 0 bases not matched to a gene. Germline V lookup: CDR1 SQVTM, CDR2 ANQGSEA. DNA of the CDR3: TGCAGCGTTGGACAGGGGGCCGAGCAGTACTTC. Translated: CSVGQGAEQYF.